This TCR beta chain was captured in a study of read filtering for tumor transcriptome and immune sequencing. Study overall: By R-ISS, stages I, II and III held approximately 8, 16 and 7 patients. IR-seq gave about 3.5 to 10.27 million TCR reads per sample; RNA-seq gave roughly 80 to 1,400.

The germline gives CDR1 KGHSH, CDR2 LQKENI. The CDR3 consists of 14 residues. V lost 4 bases, J lost 4 bases, and 12 bases lay in between. This clonotype was counted many times. No antigen is known for it. At the time of active disease, bone marrow was collected from every patient. From 350 to 500 ng of RNA, a library with molecular barcoded alpha/delta and beta/gamma adaptors was made. TCRdb analysed the reads with MiXCR anew, one entry per CDR3 protein. The table shows 43,000 or so distinct CDR3 sequences, with 12% occurring only once. The study's findings and limits: The sorted CD138-negative fraction was a mixed bone marrow immune population, not purified T cells.

The sequenced sample was a population of CD138-negative cells sorted from bone marrow. The clonotype was recovered from a donor at least 40 years old with multiple myeloma. The chain links TRBV18 to TRBJ2-3; D not resolved. The CDR3: CASSLPLLADTQYF. CDR3 DNA: TGTGCCAGCTCACTACCACTTCTAGCAGATACGCAGTATTTT.